The 14 T cell receptor beta chains reported below all come from one sample, sequenced in a study of beta chain features in type 1 diabetes. Reverse transcribing all isolated RNA meant expressed TCRB transcripts were sequenced. Libraries were prepared by immunoSEQ multiplex PCR; TCRdb keeps only in-frame clonotypes and omits some of them. The sample shows around 650,000 clones, over 10% of them seen only once. General study results and limits: All four CD4+ subsets of Type 1 diabetes patients contained TCRB CDR3s that were moderately but significantly shorter.

Their cognate antigens are unknown. Sequenced sample: naive CD4+ T cells from blood. The origin of the receptors is a man between 25 and 39 years old with type 1 diabetes.

The CDR3 spells CASSTYSEVAGVTNEQFF. As DNA, the CDR3 is TGTGCCAGTAGTACCTACAGTGAGGTAGCGGGGGTCACCAATGAGCAGTTCTTC. The chain combines TRBV19 with TRBJ2-1; 9 bases are a match to TRBD2. V shed 4 bases and J 6 bases; nucleotides not matched to a gene: 16. This CDR3 region has 18 residues. CDR1 and CDR2 (germline): LNHDA, SQIVND (reference sequence).

The table lists this clone with a few counts. In DNA, the CDR3 is TGTGCCAGCAGCTTCCTGTCAGGGACTACGAACACTGAAGCTTTCTTT. This sequence encodes CASSFLSGTTNTEAFF. The chain carries TRBV7-9 and TRBJ1-1; D is possibly TRBD1 (5 bases). CDR3 length equals 16 residues. The V gene lost 3 bases and the J gene lost 1 base, with 15 bases spanning the gap. Germline V gives CDR1 SEHNR, CDR2 FQNEAQ (reference sequence).

The chain links TRBV11-3 to TRBJ1-1; maybe TRBD1 (5 bases). Germline V CDR1 and CDR2: SGHNT, YENEEA. Trimming left V 4 bases short and J 4 bases short, with 10 bases between. The CDR3 runs 13 residues. The CDR3 spells CASSYGGTTEAFF. The CDR3 nucleotides are TGTGCCAGCAGCTACGGTGGGACCACTGAAGCTTTCTTT.

V usage is TRBV5-1 and J usage is TRBJ1-4, with D possibly TRBD1 on 5 matching bases. Germline lookup yields CDR1 SGHRS and CDR2 YFSETQ. The CDR3 has 16 amino acids. The V gene lost 0 bases and the J gene lost 3 bases, with 12 bases spanning the gap. Written as DNA, the CDR3 is TGCGCCAGCAGCTTGGATACGCAGGGATCTAATGAAAAACTGTTTTTT. Encoded protein: CASSLDTQGSNEKLFF.

Only one count was recorded for this clone. V gene TRBV4-1 combines with J gene TRBJ2-4; a weak D match, TRBD2 (5 bases). Trimming cost V 1 base and J 0 bases, with 13 bases left between them. Germline V CDR1 and CDR2: MGHRA, YSYEKL. This CDR3 comprises 17 residues. This chain's CDR3 is CASSQVLGGLAKNIQYF. In DNA, the CDR3 is TGCGCCAGCAGCCAAGTCCTAGGCGGGCTAGCCAAAAACATTCAGTACTTC.

This clone has only a few counts. The chain combines TRBV5-6 with TRBJ2-3; TRBD2 matches 8 bases. The ends lost 3 bases at V and 5 bases at J; junction bases unmatched: 5. Germline CDR1 reads SGHDT; CDR2 reads YYEEEE. CDR3 size: 14 residues. CDR3 DNA: TGTGCCAGCAGCTCCGGGACTAGGATAGATACGCAGTATTTT. This codes for CASSSGTRIDTQYF.

The rearrangement links TRBV19 to TRBJ1-2; D not certain. The ends were cut back, 3 bases at V and 1 base at J, with 9 bases in the middle. The CDR3 covers 14 residues. Germline-derived CDR1 and CDR2 are LNHDA and SQIVND (reference sequence). The CDR3: CASSITVGNYGYTF. The CDR3 nucleotides read TGTGCCAGTAGTATTACAGTTGGTAACTATGGCTACACCTTC.

This clone was found a few times. The chain employs TRBV2 and TRBJ2-3, with D unclear. This CDR3 has 11 amino acids. V was clipped by 4 bases and J by 5 bases, with 4 bases between them. The germline CDR1 and CDR2 sequences are SNHLY and FYNNEI. CDR3 region: CASSVGDTQYF. Written as DNA, the CDR3 is TGTGCCAGCAGTGTGGGAGATACGCAGTATTTT.

V usage is TRBV28 and J usage is TRBJ2-5; 10 positions match TRBD1. Germline CDR1 and CDR2: MDHEN and SYDVKM. Trimming at V came to 3 bases and at J to 5 bases, leaving 6 bases not matched to a gene. The CDR3 runs 15 residues. The CDR3 sequence: CASSLGGQGMETQYF. CDR3 nucleotides: TGTGCCAGCAGTTTGGGGGGACAGGGGATGGAGACCCAGTACTTC.

DNA of the CDR3: TGTGCCAGCAGGGGGATCGTCACTGAAGCTTTCTTT. This sequence encodes CASRGIVTEAFF. The V call is TRBV2, the J call TRBJ1-1, with D hard to call. The CDR3 totals 12 residues. Germline V gene lookup returns CDR1 SNHLY and CDR2 FYNNEI. Trimming removed 6 bases at V and 4 bases at J, with 9 bases between.

This clone has only a few counts. Written as DNA, the CDR3 is TGTGCCAGCCGACGGGGTACGTCGCCGTACGAGCAGTACTTC. Protein sequence: CASRRGTSPYEQYF. The chain employs TRBV6-5 and TRBJ2-7, with a weak D call TRBD2 (5 bases). The germline gives CDR1 MNHEY, CDR2 SVGAGI. The CDR3 runs to 14 residues. V shed 8 bases and J shed 4 bases, with 18 bases lying between them.

The chain recombines TRBV6-6 with TRBJ2-2, with D unclear. V was shortened by 2 bases and J by 7 bases, with 5 bases between the two germline ends. The germline CDR1 and CDR2 sequences are MNHNY and SVGAGI (reference sequence). The CDR3 runs to 12 residues. The chain's CDR3 is CASSYDRGELFF. DNA for the CDR3: TGTGCCAGCAGTTACGATCGCGGGGAGCTGTTTTTT.

This clone was counted only a few times. The gene calls are TRBV25-1 and TRBJ1-6, with 7 nucleotides matching TRBD1. This CDR3 contains 14 residues. Germline-derived CDR1 and CDR2 are MGHDK and SYGVNS. The J segment lost 13 bases and the V segment lost 2 bases, leaving 8 bases of the junction unmatched. The CDR3 DNA sequence: TGTGCCAGCAGTGAAGTAGGGGGCGGAATCCCCCTCCACTTT. Amino acids: CASSEVGGGIPLHF.

The V gene is TRBV7-8, the J gene TRBJ1-1; D gene unclear. Germline loops: CDR1 SGHVS, CDR2 FQNEAQ. This CDR3 comprises 15 residues. The germline V and J ends were trimmed by 1 base and 2 bases, with 11 bases remaining between them. The CDR3 loop is CASSLVWGLNTEAFF. The CDR3 coding sequence is TGTGCCAGCAGCTTAGTTTGGGGTTTAAACACTGAAGCTTTCTTT.